Presented here are 32 T cell receptor beta chains from one specimen sequenced in a study of blood T cells in healthy people across ages. Next came a second PCR, run for about 7 to 12 cycles, which used a sample-barcoded 5' primer along with a J-beta primer mix. Using its own MiXCR run on the 5' RACE reads, TCRdb lists one record per CDR3 protein. The repertoire consists of roughly 640,000 distinct CDR3 sequences, with about 30% occurring once and the leading ten covering approximately 15%. Sequences were obtained from blood. These receptors came from a woman at least 80 years old in good health.

This clonotype showed up many times. The gene calls are TRBV12-3 or TRBV12-4 and TRBJ2-5; tentative D call: TRBD1 (6 bases). Trimming removed 6 bases from V and 5 bases from J, with 25 bases in between. CDR3 length: 17 residues. The CDR3: CASSEPQGRGVGETQYF. The CDR3 DNA follows: TGTGCCAGCAGCGAACCCCAGGGGCGCGGTGTGGGGGAGACCCAGTACTTC.

The chain links TRBV5-1 to TRBJ1-2; TRBD1 agrees at 7 bases. The J segment lost 8 bases and the V segment lost 4 bases, leaving 11 bases of the junction unmatched. The CDR3 is 14 amino acids. Germline lookup yields CDR1 SGHRS and CDR2 YFSETQ. Here the CDR3 reads CASSLVAGGSGYTF. In nucleotides, the CDR3 is TGCGCCAGCAGCCTTGTGGCAGGGGGTAGCGGCTACACCTTC.

This clonotype was detected ten times or more. V and J are TRBV4-1 and TRBJ1-1; D is ambiguous. The CDR3 covers 14 residues. Trimming pared 0 bases from V and 11 bases from J, leaving 16 bases between. CDR1 is MGHRA and CDR2 is YSYEKL in the germline V gene. The CDR3, as DNA: TGCGCCAGCAGCCAAGATGATAGGCGGGTCCACGCTTTCTTT. Translating gives CASSQDDRRVHAFF.

About this clonotype: A much larger clone lies one base from this, so it may be a read error. In nucleotides, the CDR3 is TGTGCCAGCAGGGAAGCGGGGGGGGTCAATGAGCAGTTCTTC. This gives the protein CASREAGGVNEQFF. V gene TRBV6-1 combines with J gene TRBJ2-1; 10 positions agree with TRBD2. The CDR3 has 14 amino acids. Germline-derived CDR1 and CDR2 are MNHNS and SASEGT.

This clonotype was observed many times. The chain joins TRBV5-6 to TRBJ1-2; 8 positions match TRBD1. Germline CDR1 is SGHDT and CDR2 is YYEEEE. The CDR3 consists of 19 residues. V shed 5 bases, J shed 3 bases, and the junction held 21 bases outside the gene matches. The CDR3 DNA is TGTGCCAGCAGGATTTACACGGCAGTCCGGGACAGGAAGTACTATGGCTACACCTTC. It yields the protein CASRIYTAVRDRKYYGYTF.

V usage is TRBV6-1 and J usage is TRBJ1-1, with 10 positions matching TRBD1. CDR1 is MNHNS and CDR2 is SASEGT in the germline V gene. This CDR3 is 15 amino acids long. V dropped 4 bases and J dropped 2; count of bases not matched to a gene: 4. CDR3 amino acids: CASSAGQGPNTEAFF. CDR3 coding DNA: TGTGCCAGCAGTGCGGGACAGGGGCCCAACACTGAAGCTTTCTTT.

V usage is TRBV6-2 or TRBV6-3 and J usage is TRBJ1-5; 9 nucleotides align to TRBD1. The J segment lost 2 bases and the V segment lost 4 bases, leaving 9 bases of the junction unmatched. Germline CDR1 MNHEY, CDR2 SVGEGT. The CDR3 covers 17 residues. The chain's CDR3 is CASSSDRGGGGNQPQHF. In nucleotides, the CDR3 is TGTGCCAGCAGTTCGGACAGGGGAGGTGGAGGCAATCAGCCCCAGCATTTT.

Concerning this clonotype itself: This may be a read error: a much more frequent sequence differs by one nucleotide. CDR3 sequence: CSATGGGGYNEQYF. Here the CDR3 DNA reads TGCAGTGCTACAGGGGGCGGCGGCTACAATGAGCAGTACTTC. The V and J genes are TRBV20-1 and TRBJ2-1, with TRBD1 matching over 8 bases. The DNA end favors TRBJ2-7, so the J call may be wrong. The germline V gene has CDR1 DFQATT and CDR2 SNEGSKA (reference sequence). The CDR3 spans 14 residues.

The V gene is TRBV3-1, the J gene TRBJ1-4; no firm D call. This CDR3 region has 15 residues. CDR1 is LGHDT and CDR2 is YNNKEL in the germline V gene (reference sequence). V was trimmed by 6 bases and J by 2 bases, leaving 13 bases between them. Written as DNA, the CDR3 is TGTGCCAGCAGTCCGGGAGTAGGGACTAATGAAAAACTGTTTTTT. It encodes CASSPGVGTNEKLFF.

This clonotype was seen more than once but under ten times. V and J are TRBV3-1 and TRBJ1-5; a weak D match, TRBD1 (5 bases). The CDR3 totals 15 residues. Trimming took off 4 bases at V and 7 bases at J, with 17 bases between the two ends. Germline lookup yields CDR1 LGHDT and CDR2 YNNKEL (reference sequence). DNA for the CDR3: TGTGCCAGCAGCCCCCGGGGGTTCAGGGACCAGCCCCAGCATTTT. It yields the protein CASSPRGFRDQPQHF.

This clonotype was seen repeatedly, ten times or more. This chain links TRBV7-2 with TRBJ1-5; tentatively, D is TRBD1 (5 bases). V lost 0 bases, J lost 3 bases, and 9 bases lay in between. The length of the CDR3 is 15 residues. Germline V lookup: CDR1 SGHTA, CDR2 FQGNSA. The CDR3 DNA sequence: TGTGCCAGCAGCTTAGCAGGGGCCTACAATCAGCCCCAGCATTTT. Encoded protein: CASSLAGAYNQPQHF.

A single count supports this clonotype. The rearrangement uses TRBV6-1 and TRBJ2-7, with D maybe TRBD2 (6 bases). Germline CDR1 reads MNHNS; CDR2 reads SASEGT. V was pared by 0 bases and J by 10 bases, with 19 bases between. The CDR3 is made up of 15 amino acids. The CDR3 here is CASSEAVGGEETQYV. CDR3 nucleotide sequence: TGTGCCAGCAGTGAAGCGGTGGGCGGGGAAGAGACCCAGTACGTC.

For this clonotype: A much larger clone differs by one base, so this may be a read error. This chain connects TRBV7-2 to TRBJ2-5, with 10 bases that match TRBD2. CDR1 SGHTA and CDR2 FQGNSA come from the germline V gene. This CDR3 is built from 16 residues. The V and J ends lost 5 bases and 11 bases, in that order; junction bases with no gene match: 17. The CDR3 spells CASSLKAGGYYNEQYF. The CDR3 DNA reads as TGTGCCAGCAGCCTAAAAGCGGGGGGGTATTACAATGAGCAGTACTTC.

This chain uses TRBV7-6 with TRBJ1-6, with D possibly being TRBD1 (5 bases). Per germline, CDR1 SGHVS and CDR2 FNYEAQ. Trimming removed 5 bases from V and 5 bases from J, with 28 bases in between. The CDR3 totals 20 residues. This CDR3 reads CASSQHRSGRLGPHNSPLHF. The CDR3 DNA is TGTGCCAGCAGCCAACACAGGTCCGGGAGACTGGGGCCCCATAATTCACCCCTCCACTTT.

The V gene is TRBV29-1, the J gene TRBJ1-1; D possibly corresponds to TRBD1 (5 bases). The germline V gene encodes CDR1 SQVTM and CDR2 ANQGSEA. This CDR3 has 14 residues. Deletions cut 2 bases from V and 5 bases from J, with 15 bases between. CDR3 nucleotide sequence: TGCAGCGTTGAAAAGGAGGCGGGGGTGACTGAAGCTTTCTTT. It translates to CSVEKEAGVTEAFF.

V is TRBV3-1 and J is TRBJ1-2; 12 bases match TRBD1. Per germline, CDR1 LGHDT and CDR2 YNNKEL (reference sequence). J gave up 6 bases and V 3 bases, and 8 bases lay outside the gene matches. This CDR3 region has 16 residues. Here the CDR3 DNA reads TGTGCCAGCAGCCAGGGAGGGACAGGGGGCGCCAATGGCTACACCTTC. It specifies CASSQGGTGGANGYTF.

This clonotype was picked up many times. Possible read error: a much larger clone is one base away. The chain recombines TRBV5-1 with TRBJ2-1; 10 bases align to TRBD1. The J call may be in error: the DNA end matches TRBJ2-7 better. CDR1 and CDR2 (germline): SGHRS, YFSETQ. The CDR3 sequence is 15 residues long. The CDR3 DNA reads as TGCGCCAGCAGCTTCGCTGGGACAGGGGCCAATGAGCAGTACTTC. This translates into CASSFAGTGANEQYF.

As for this clonotype: A much larger clone differs from this one at a single base, so this may be a read error. The chain couples TRBV5-1 to TRBJ1-2; 8 nucleotides line up with TRBD1. The CDR3 extends over 15 amino acids. The ends lost 4 bases at V and 8 bases at J; junction bases unmatched: 13. Looked up from germline, CDR1 is SGHRS and CDR2 is YFSETQ. The CDR3 loop reads CASSPNNDRGGGYTF. CDR3 bases: TGCGCCAGCAGCCCCAATAACGACAGGGGTGGAGGCTACACCTTC.

This clonotype occurred many times. The DNA of the CDR3 is TGTGCCAGCAGCCTTCGGGCCAGCGGGGGGCCTGGCAATGAGCAGTTCTTC. Amino acids: CASSLRASGGPGNEQFF. The gene calls are TRBV16 and TRBJ2-1, with TRBD2 identical over 9 bases. The CDR3 runs 17 residues. J lost 6 bases, V lost 4 bases, and 13 bases had no gene match. Germline CDR1 reads KGHSY; CDR2 reads FQNENV. Full variable domain (rest looked up from reference TRBV16 and TRBJ2-1): GEEVAQTPKHLVRGEGQKAKLYCAPIKGHSYVFWYQQVLKNEFKFLISFQNENVFDETGMPKERFSAKCLPNSPCSLEIQATKLEDSAVYFCASSLRASGGPGNEQFFGPGTRLTVL.

This clonotype was picked up many times. The chain employs TRBV3-1 and TRBJ2-7; D possibly corresponds to TRBD1 (5 bases). This CDR3 contains 15 residues. Germline values: CDR1 LGHDT, CDR2 YNNKEL (reference sequence). The V end was cut by 1 base, the J end by 2 bases, with 12 bases between. CDR3 protein: CASSQVPDTTYEQYF. The CDR3 bases are TGTGCCAGCAGCCAAGTCCCGGACACTACCTACGAGCAGTACTTC.

This clonotype was recorded many times. J is TRBJ2-7 and V is TRBV7-2; either TRBD1 or TRBD2 may supply D (5 bases each). Looked up from germline, CDR1 is SGHTA and CDR2 is FQGNSA. Trimming cost V 8 bases and J 5 bases, with 19 bases left between them. CDR3 length equals 14 residues. Here the CDR3 reads CASRRRGAGDEQYF. The CDR3 DNA reads as TGTGCCAGCCGTCGGAGAGGGGCAGGCGACGAGCAGTACTTC.

This clonotype was observed a handful of times. This may stem from a read error, because a much larger clone lies one nucleotide away. The chain uses TRBV20-1 and TRBJ2-5, with D perhaps matching TRBD2 (6 bases). TRBJ2-1 explains the end of the DNA better; the J call may be wrong. CDR3 size: 15 residues. CDR1 DFQATT and CDR2 SNEGSKA come from the germline V gene (reference sequence). The CDR3 sequence is CSANPRGFDQETQFF. The CDR3 bases are TGCAGTGCTAATCCCCGGGGGTTCGACCAAGAGACCCAGTTCTTC.

The CDR3 region is CASSLAQVAGGRTDTQYF. CDR3 bases: TGTGCCAGCAGTTTAGCGCAAGTAGCGGGGGGGCGGACAGATACGCAGTATTTT. The gene calls are TRBV12-3 or TRBV12-4 and TRBJ2-3; TRBD2 matches 11 bases. The junction had 8 bases not matched to a gene; V was cut back by 0 bases and J by 3 bases. This CDR3 is built from 18 residues.

Ten or more counts support this clonotype. The chain combines TRBV20-1 with TRBJ2-1; D may match TRBD1 or TRBD2 (5 bases each). The CDR3 spans 13 residues. V shed 5 bases and J shed 7 bases, with 15 bases lying between them. Germline V gene sequence: CDR1 DFQATT, CDR2 SNEGSKA (reference sequence). CDR3 amino acids: CSAVEARENEQFF. In nucleotides, the CDR3 is TGCAGTGCTGTCGAAGCCAGGGAGAATGAGCAGTTCTTC.

This clonotype was recorded many times. The gene calls are TRBV7-8 and TRBJ1-5; possible D gene TRBD1, 6 bases. Trimming removed 1 base from V and 1 base from J, with 8 bases in between. The V gene's germline CDR1 is SGHVS and CDR2 FQNEAQ. This CDR3 has 15 amino acids. The CDR3 region is CASSLEGDSNQPQHF. CDR3 coding DNA: TGTGCCAGCAGCTTAGAGGGGGACAGCAATCAGCCCCAGCATTTT.

The genes are TRBV20-1 and TRBJ2-5; weak D call: TRBD2 (5 bases). Germline CDR1 and CDR2: DFQATT and SNEGSKA (reference sequence). The CDR3 loop spans 16 amino acids. V lost 6 bases and J 4 bases, leaving 24 bases between the germline ends. The CDR3 reads CSAEQYQAEYRETQYF. In DNA form, the CDR3 reads TGCAGTGCAGAACAATACCAAGCGGAGTACCGAGAGACCCAGTACTTC.

This clonotype was recorded at least ten times. The chain couples TRBV18 to TRBJ2-7, with a weak D call TRBD1 (5 bases). V was pared by 5 bases and J by 5 bases, with 7 bases between. The CDR3 is made up of 11 amino acids. From germline, CDR1 is KGHSH and CDR2 LQKENI. The CDR3 coding sequence is TGTGCCAGCTCAGTGACAGACGAGCAGTACTTC. Encoded protein: CASSVTDEQYF.

The chain couples TRBV6-2 or TRBV6-3 to TRBJ2-2; D is ambiguous. V was trimmed by 8 bases and J by 5 bases, leaving 12 bases between them. The CDR3 runs to 13 residues. From germline, CDR1 is MNHEY and CDR2 SVGEGT. CDR3 sequence reads: CASAAASTGELFF. As DNA, the CDR3 is TGTGCCAGCGCCGCCGCCAGTACCGGGGAGCTGTTTTTT.

The table lists this clonotype with a count of one. V and J are TRBV5-1 and TRBJ1-2; D ambiguous. V was cut by 0 bases and J by 3 bases, with 12 bases left in between. CDR3 length equals 15 residues. Germline-derived CDR1 and CDR2 are SGHRS and YFSETQ. CDR3 nucleotide sequence: TGCGCCAGCAGCTTGGGTCAGGAAGAGGACTATGGCTACACCTTC. Its translation is CASSLGQEEDYGYTF. The full variable domain, in which reference TRBV5-1 and TRBJ1-2 provide the parts outside the CDR3, is KAGVTQTPRYLIKTRGQQVTLSCSPISGHRSVSWYQQTPGQGLQFLFEYFSETQRNKGNFPGRFSGRQFSNSRSEMNVSTLELGDSALYLCASSLGQEEDYGYTFGSGTRLTVV.

This clonotype was counted ten times or more. The chain recombines TRBV5-1 with TRBJ2-1, with 11 positions matching TRBD2. Germline CDR1 SGHRS, CDR2 YFSETQ. The J segment lost 6 bases and the V segment lost 4 bases, leaving 6 bases of the junction unmatched. The CDR3 extends over 15 amino acids. The CDR3 region has the DNA TGCGCCAGCAGCACCGGGACTAGCGGACGCAATGAGCAGTTCTTC. Translation gives CASSTGTSGRNEQFF.

On this clonotype itself: Given a much more abundant clone one base away, this may be a read error. The rearrangement joins TRBV5-6 to TRBJ2-5; D unclear. The DNA end favors TRBJ2-1, so the J call may be wrong. The CDR3 totals 12 residues. Looked up from germline, CDR1 is SGHDT and CDR2 is YYEEEE. CDR3 loop: CASSLNMETQFF. CDR3 DNA: TGTGCCAGCAGCTTGAATATGGAGACCCAGTTCTTC.

Comment on this clonotype: A clone one base away is much larger, so this may be a read error. The J gene is TRBJ2-1, the V gene TRBV5-1; maybe TRBD1 (5 bases). The J call may be in error: the DNA end matches TRBJ2-7 better. The CDR3 is 17 amino acids. From germline, CDR1 is SGHRS and CDR2 YFSETQ. The CDR3 reads CASSSEVTAAFYNEQYF. The DNA of the CDR3 is TGCGCCAGCAGCTCTGAAGTGACAGCAGCCTTCTACAATGAGCAGTACTTC.